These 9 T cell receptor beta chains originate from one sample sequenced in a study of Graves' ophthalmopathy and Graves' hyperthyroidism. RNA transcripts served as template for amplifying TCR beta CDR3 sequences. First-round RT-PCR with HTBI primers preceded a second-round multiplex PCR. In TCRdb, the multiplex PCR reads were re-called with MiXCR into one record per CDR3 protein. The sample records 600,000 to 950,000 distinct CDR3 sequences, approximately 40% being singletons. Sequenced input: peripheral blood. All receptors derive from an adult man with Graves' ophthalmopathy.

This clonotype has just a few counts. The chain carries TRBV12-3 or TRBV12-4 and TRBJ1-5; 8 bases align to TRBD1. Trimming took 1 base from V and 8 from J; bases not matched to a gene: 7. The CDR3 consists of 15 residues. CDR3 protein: CASSLGPGGLEPQHF. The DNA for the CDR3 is TGTGCCAGCAGTTTAGGGCCAGGGGGCTTGGAGCCCCAGCATTTT.

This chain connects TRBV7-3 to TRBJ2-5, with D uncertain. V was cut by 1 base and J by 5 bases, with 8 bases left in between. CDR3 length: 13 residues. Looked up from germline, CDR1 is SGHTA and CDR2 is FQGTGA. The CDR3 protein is CASSLKLRETQYF. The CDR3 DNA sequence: TGTGCCAGCAGCTTAAAGTTGCGGGAGACCCAGTACTTC.

CDR3 region: CSVDTGTGNYGYTF. Written as DNA, the CDR3 is TGCAGCGTTGATACCGGGACAGGAAACTATGGCTACACCTTC. This chain joins TRBV29-1 and TRBJ1-2; 8 bases agree with TRBD1. The CDR3 sequence is 14 residues long. Germline assignment: CDR1 SQVTM and CDR2 ANQGSEA. V lost 3 bases to trimming and J lost 2 bases; unmatched junction nucleotides: 5.

CDR3 sequence (DNA): TGTGCCAGCAGCGTAATGCCCCGCACAGATACGCAGTATTTT. It encodes CASSVMPRTDTQYF. This sequence joins TRBV9 and TRBJ2-3; D remains unclear. Per germline, CDR1 SGDLS and CDR2 YYNGEE. The CDR3 contains 14 residues. Trimming removed 1 base at V and 1 base at J, with 7 bases between.

This CDR3 reads CASYPGTGTTGELFF. The CDR3 coding sequence is TGTGCCAGTTATCCCGGGACAGGGACCACCGGGGAGCTGTTTTTT. The chain is built from TRBV25-1 and TRBJ2-2; 9 nucleotides match TRBD1. The CDR3 has 15 residues. Looked up from germline, CDR1 is MGHDK and CDR2 is SYGVNS. V dropped 9 bases and J dropped 4; count of bases not matched to a gene: 9.

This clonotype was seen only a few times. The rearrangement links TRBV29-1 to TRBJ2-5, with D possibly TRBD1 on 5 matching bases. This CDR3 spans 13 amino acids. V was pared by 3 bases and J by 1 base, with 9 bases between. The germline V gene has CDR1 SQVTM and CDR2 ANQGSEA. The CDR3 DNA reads TGCAGCGTTGATGAGCAGGGCCAAGAGACCCAGTACTTC. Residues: CSVDEQGQETQYF.

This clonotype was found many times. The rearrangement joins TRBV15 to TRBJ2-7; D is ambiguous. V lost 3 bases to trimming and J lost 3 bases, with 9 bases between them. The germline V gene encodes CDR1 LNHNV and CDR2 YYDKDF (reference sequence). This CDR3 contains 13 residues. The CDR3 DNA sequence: TGTGCCACCAGCAGGGACGTCTTCTACGAGCAGTACTTC. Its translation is CATSRDVFYEQYF.

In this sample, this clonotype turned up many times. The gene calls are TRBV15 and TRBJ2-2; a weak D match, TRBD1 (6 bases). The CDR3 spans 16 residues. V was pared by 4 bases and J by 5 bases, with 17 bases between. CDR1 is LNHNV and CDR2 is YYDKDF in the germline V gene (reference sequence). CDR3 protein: CATSIPRGSRTGELFF. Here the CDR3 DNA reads TGTGCCACCAGCATCCCCAGGGGCTCTCGGACCGGGGAGCTGTTTTTT.

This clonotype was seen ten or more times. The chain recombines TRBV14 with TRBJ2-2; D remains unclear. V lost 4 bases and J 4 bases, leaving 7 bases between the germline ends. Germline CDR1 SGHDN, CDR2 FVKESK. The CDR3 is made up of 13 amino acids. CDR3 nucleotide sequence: TGTGCCAGCAGCCCGGTTTCCACCGGGGAGCTGTTTTTT. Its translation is CASSPVSTGELFF.